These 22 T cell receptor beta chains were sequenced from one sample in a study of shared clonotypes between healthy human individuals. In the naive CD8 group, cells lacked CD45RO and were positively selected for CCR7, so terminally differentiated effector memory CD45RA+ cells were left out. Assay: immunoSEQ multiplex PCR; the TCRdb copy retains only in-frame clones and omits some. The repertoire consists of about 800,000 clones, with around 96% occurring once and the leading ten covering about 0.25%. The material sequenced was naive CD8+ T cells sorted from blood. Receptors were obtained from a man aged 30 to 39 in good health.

The DNA for the CDR3 is TGTGCCAGCAGCTTTCCGGGAGCTTACAATGAGCAGTTCTTC. Translated, it gives CASSFPGAYNEQFF. V is TRBV7-9 and J is TRBJ2-1; tentative D call: TRBD2 (6 bases). Germline CDR1 is SEHNR and CDR2 is FQNEAQ (reference sequence). The CDR3 totals 14 residues. V shed 3 bases and J shed 4 bases, with 10 bases lying between them.

DNA of the CDR3: TGTGCCAGAAGCCACACGGGACTGAAAGCGGTACCCTCCTACAATGAGCAGTTCTTC. Translated, it gives CARSHTGLKAVPSYNEQFF. The chain couples TRBV5-3 to TRBJ2-1; D might be TRBD2 (6 bases). TRBV5-3 is an ORF for which the function is uncertain. V dropped 4 bases and J dropped 0 bases, with 23 bases sitting between them. There are 19 residues in the CDR3.

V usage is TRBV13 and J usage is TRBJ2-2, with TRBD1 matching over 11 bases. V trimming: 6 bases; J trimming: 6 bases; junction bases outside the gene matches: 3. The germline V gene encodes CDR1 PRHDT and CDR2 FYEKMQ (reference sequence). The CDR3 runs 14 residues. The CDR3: CASSSGQGAGELFF. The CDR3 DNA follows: TGTGCCAGCAGTTCGGGACAGGGGGCCGGGGAGCTGTTTTTT.

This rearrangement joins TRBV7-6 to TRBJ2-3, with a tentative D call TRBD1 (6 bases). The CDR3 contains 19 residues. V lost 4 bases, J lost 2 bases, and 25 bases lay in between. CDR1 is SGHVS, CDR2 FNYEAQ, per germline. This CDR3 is CASSSRRRQGRENTDTQYF. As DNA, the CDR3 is TGTGCCAGCAGCTCCCGGAGGCGGCAGGGGCGTGAGAACACAGATACGCAGTATTTT.

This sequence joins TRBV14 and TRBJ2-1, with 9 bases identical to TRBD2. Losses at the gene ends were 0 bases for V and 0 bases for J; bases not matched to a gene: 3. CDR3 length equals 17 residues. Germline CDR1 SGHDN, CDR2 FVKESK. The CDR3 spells CASSQEGGRASYNEQFF. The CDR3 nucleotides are TGTGCCAGCAGCCAAGAAGGCGGGAGGGCCTCCTACAATGAGCAGTTCTTC.

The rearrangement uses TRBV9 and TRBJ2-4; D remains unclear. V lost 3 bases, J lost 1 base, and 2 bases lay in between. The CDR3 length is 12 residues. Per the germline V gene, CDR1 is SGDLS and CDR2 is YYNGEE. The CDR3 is CASSGAKNIQYF. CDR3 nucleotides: TGTGCCAGCAGCGGGGCCAAAAACATTCAGTACTTC.

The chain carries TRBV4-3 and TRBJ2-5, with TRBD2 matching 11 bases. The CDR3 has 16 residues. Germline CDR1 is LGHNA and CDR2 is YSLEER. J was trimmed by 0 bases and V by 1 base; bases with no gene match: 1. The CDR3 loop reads CASSQASGGYQETQYF. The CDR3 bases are TGCGCCAGCAGCCAAGCTAGCGGGGGGTACCAAGAGACCCAGTACTTC.

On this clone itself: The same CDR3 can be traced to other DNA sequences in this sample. This CDR3 reads CASSRTSGNYNEQFF. Here the CDR3 DNA reads TGTGCCAGCAGCCGGACTAGCGGGAACTACAATGAGCAGTTCTTC. The rearrangement uses TRBV7-7 and TRBJ2-1; 12 bases map to TRBD2. This CDR3 contains 15 residues. The J segment lost 3 bases and the V segment lost 5 bases, leaving 2 bases of the junction unmatched. CDR1 is SSHAT and CDR2 is FNYEAQ in the germline V gene (reference sequence).

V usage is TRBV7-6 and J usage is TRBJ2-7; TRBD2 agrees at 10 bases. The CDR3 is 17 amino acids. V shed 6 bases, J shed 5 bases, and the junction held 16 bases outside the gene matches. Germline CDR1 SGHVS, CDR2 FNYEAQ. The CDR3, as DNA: TGTGCCAGCAGTCAAGGGACTAGCGAGGATTGGGGGAACGAGCAGTACTTC. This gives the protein CASSQGTSEDWGNEQYF.

This chain's CDR3 is CASSEYGFLYEQYF. As DNA, the CDR3 is TGTGCCAGCAGTGAATATGGATTCCTCTACGAGCAGTACTTC. The chain links TRBV6-1 to TRBJ2-7, with D hard to call. Between the trimmed V and J ends, which lost 2 bases and 3 bases, there was a span of 11 bases. CDR1 is MNHNS, CDR2 SASEGT, per germline. This CDR3 region has 14 residues.

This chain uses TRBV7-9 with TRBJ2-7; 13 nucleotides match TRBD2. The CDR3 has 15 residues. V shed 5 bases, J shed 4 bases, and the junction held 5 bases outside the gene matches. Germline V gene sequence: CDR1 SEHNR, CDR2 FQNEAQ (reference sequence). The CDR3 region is CASSVTSGREYEQYF. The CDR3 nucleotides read TGTGCCAGCAGCGTAACTAGCGGGAGGGAGTACGAGCAGTACTTC.

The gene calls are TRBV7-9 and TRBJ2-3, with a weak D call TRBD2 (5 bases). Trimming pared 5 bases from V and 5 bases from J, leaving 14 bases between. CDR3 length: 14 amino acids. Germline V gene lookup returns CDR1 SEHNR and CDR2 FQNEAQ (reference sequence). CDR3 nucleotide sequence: TGTGCCAGCAGCCTCACGGGGAAACTAGATACGCAGTATTTT. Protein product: CASSLTGKLDTQYF.

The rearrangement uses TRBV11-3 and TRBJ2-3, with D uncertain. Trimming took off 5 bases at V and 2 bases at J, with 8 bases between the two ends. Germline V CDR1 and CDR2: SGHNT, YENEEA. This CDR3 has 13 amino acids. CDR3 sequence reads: CASSPRNTDTQYF. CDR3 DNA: TGTGCCAGCAGCCCAAGGAACACAGATACGCAGTATTTT.

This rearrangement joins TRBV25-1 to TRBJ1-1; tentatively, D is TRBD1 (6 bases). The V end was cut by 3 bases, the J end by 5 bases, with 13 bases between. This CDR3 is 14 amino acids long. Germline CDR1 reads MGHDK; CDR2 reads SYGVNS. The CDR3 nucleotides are TGTGCCAGCAGTGACGGGGGGCGGAGGACTGAAGCTTTCTTT. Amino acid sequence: CASSDGGRRTEAFF.

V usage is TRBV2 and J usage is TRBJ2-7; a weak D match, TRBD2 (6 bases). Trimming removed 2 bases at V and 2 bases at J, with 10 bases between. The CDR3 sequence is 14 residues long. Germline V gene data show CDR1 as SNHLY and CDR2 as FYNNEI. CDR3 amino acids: CASSERGLPYEQYF. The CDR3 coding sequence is TGTGCCAGCAGTGAACGAGGACTACCCTACGAGCAGTACTTC.

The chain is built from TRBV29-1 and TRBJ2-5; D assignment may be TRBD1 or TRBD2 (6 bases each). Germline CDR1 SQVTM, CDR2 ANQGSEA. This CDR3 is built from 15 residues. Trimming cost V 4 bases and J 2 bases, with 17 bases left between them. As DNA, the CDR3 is TGCAGCGTTGTGGGGGGCCCACTAGAGCAAGAGACCCAGTACTTC. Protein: CSVVGGPLEQETQYF.

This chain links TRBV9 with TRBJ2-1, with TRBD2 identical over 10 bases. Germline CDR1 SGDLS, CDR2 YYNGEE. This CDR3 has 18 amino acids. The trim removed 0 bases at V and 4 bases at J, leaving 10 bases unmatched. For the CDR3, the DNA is TGTGCCAGCAGCGTAGAGGCTAGCGGGAGCCCCTTATACAATGAGCAGTTCTTC. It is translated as CASSVEASGSPLYNEQFF.

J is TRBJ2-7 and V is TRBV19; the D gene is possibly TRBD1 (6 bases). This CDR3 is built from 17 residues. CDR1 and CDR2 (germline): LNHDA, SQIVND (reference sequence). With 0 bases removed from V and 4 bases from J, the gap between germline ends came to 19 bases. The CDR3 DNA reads TGTGCCAGTAGTATAGATCTTGGCAGGGGAATGAGGTACGAGCAGTACTTC. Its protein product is CASSIDLGRGMRYEQYF.

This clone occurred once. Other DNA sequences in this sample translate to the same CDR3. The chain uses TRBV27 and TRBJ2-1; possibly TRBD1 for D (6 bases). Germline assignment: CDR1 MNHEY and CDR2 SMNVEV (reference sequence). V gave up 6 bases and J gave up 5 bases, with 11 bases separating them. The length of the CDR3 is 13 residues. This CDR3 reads CASSLTGNNEQFF. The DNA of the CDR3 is TGTGCCAGCAGCTTGACAGGAAACAATGAGCAGTTCTTC.

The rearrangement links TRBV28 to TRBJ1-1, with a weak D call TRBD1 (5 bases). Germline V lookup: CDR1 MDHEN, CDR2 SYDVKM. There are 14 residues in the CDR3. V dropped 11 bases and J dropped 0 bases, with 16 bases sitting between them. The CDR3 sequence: CAASRQGLNTEAFF. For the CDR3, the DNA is TGTGCCGCCAGTCGGCAGGGTTTGAACACTGAAGCTTTCTTT.

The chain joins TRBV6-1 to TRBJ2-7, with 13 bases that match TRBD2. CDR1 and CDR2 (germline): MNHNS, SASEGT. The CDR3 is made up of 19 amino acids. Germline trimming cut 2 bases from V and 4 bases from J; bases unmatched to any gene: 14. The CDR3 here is CASSESLSTSGRAKYEQYF. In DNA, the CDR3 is TGTGCCAGCAGTGAATCTCTGTCCACTAGCGGGAGGGCCAAATACGAGCAGTACTTC.

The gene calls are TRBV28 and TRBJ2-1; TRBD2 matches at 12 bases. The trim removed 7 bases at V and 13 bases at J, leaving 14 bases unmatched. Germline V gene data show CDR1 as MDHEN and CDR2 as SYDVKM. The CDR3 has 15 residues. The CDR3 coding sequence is TGTGCCAGCATCTGGACTAGCGGGAAGACGGTAGAACAGTTCTTC. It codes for CASIWTSGKTVEQFF.